This TCR beta chain was identified in a study of blood T cell repertoires in COVID-19. The wider study: Sources were T cells, B-cell-depleted T cells, or PBMCs; the material itself was cDNA or gDNA.

Under the authors' procedure: By means of reference gene primer amplification, nucleated cell counts were estimated. Profiling relied on immunoSEQ multiplex PCR, and the TCRdb table lists in-frame clones only, not all of them. Clonal size and the V and J genes are those of that table, whereas D and trimming came from the DNA. The sample gives 100,000 to 150,000 clones, roughly 82% of which show up once; 9% to 13% is in the top ten. Sequenced: peripheral blood. The clonotype comes from a human donor in a cohort sampled during active COVID-19.

CDR3 nucleotides: TGTGCCAGCAGCTTAGATTCCGTGGGTAGCGGGGGGTACTACAATGAGCAGTTCTTC. The encoded protein is CASSLDSVGSGGYYNEQFF. The chain couples TRBV11-2 to TRBJ2-1; 10 positions agree with TRBD2. CDR3 length: 19 amino acids. V shed 0 bases and J 3 bases; nucleotides not matched to a gene: 11. CDR1 is SGHAT, CDR2 FQNNGV, per germline.